This entry concerns a single TCR beta chain. The sample comes from a study of shared clonotypes between healthy human individuals. Germline CDR1 reads SGHNT; CDR2 reads YYREEE (reference sequence). Trimming cost V 0 bases and J 5 bases; bases outside gene matches: 1. CDR3 size: 15 residues. At deep level, the assay was performed. Every immunoSEQ plate was one replicate of a subset's evenly spread DNA. Profiled with immunoSEQ multiplex PCR; TCRdb holds only in-frame clones, not every one. The sample carries approximately 740,000 clones, 74% recorded once. The sequencing sample was made of memory CD4+ T cells sorted from blood. Indicated subset: CD45RA-negative fraction. The origin of this receptor is a woman aged 25 to 45 in good health. This sequence joins TRBV5-4 and TRBJ2-3, with 12 positions matching TRBD2. The CDR3 reads CASSLGTSGIDTQYF. CDR3 DNA: TGTGCCAGCAGCTTGGGGACTAGCGGGATAGATACGCAGTATTTT. Based on the CDR3 plus reference TRBV5-4 and TRBJ2-3, the full variable domain is ETGVTQSPTHLIKTRGQQVTLRCSSQSGHNTVSWYQQALGQGPQFIFQYYREEENGRGNFPPRFSGLQFPNYSSELNVNALELDDSALYLCASSLGTSGIDTQYFGPGTRLTVL.